This passage covers 15 T cell receptor beta chains from one sample sequenced in a study of technical replicates of blood from a handful of donors. Sequencing used immunoSEQ multiplex PCR; TCRdb keeps in-frame clones, though not all of them. The data contain over 75,000 clones, around 95% of them singletons. The source material was T cells isolated from PBMCs. These TCRs come from a human donor in good health.

The gene calls are TRBV11-3 and TRBJ2-1; 11 bases map to TRBD2. V was clipped by 11 bases and J by 7 bases; unmatched bases: 7. Per germline, CDR1 SGHNT and CDR2 YENEEA. The CDR3 length is 13 residues. This CDR3 reads CAGASGGKNEQFF. CDR3 DNA: TGTGCCGGGGCTAGCGGGGGGAAGAATGAGCAGTTCTTC.

The chain couples TRBV2 to TRBJ1-1, with D possibly being TRBD1 (5 bases). The CDR3 runs 14 residues. Germline loops: CDR1 SNHLY, CDR2 FYNNEI. The V gene lost 5 bases and the J gene lost 4 bases, with 14 bases spanning the gap. The CDR3 loop reads CASSSPTGTTEAFF. CDR3 nucleotide sequence: TGTGCCAGCAGTTCGCCTACAGGTACCACTGAAGCTTTCTTT.

CDR3 protein: CASSLGQVTHEQYF. CDR3 sequence (DNA): TGTGCCAGCAGTTTGGGACAGGTAACCCACGAGCAGTACTTC. The gene calls are TRBV6-9 and TRBJ2-5; 8 nucleotides match TRBD1. The DNA end is more similar to TRBJ2-7, so the J call may be wrong. The CDR3 is made up of 14 amino acids. Germline V gives CDR1 MNHGY, CDR2 SVAAGI.

There are a few counts of this clone. V usage is TRBV10-1 and J usage is TRBJ1-2; possibly TRBD1 for D (6 bases). Trimming pared 0 bases from V and 8 bases from J, leaving 19 bases between. Germline lookup yields CDR1 WNHNN and CDR2 SYGVQD (reference sequence). CDR3 length: 16 residues. CDR3 sequence (DNA): TGCGCCAGCAGTGAGTCGACGGCGGGGGCCCTGGGGGGCTACACCTTC. This translates into CASSESTAGALGGYTF.

The DNA for the CDR3 is TGCGCCAGCAGCCCCCAAAGTAATCTGGGCTTCTACAATGAGCAGTTCTTC. Its translation is CASSPQSNLGFYNEQFF. The V and J genes are TRBV5-1 and TRBJ2-1; D unresolved. CDR1 is SGHRS and CDR2 is YFSETQ in the germline V gene. Trimming took 4 bases from V and 3 from J, leaving 20 bases between them. The CDR3 loop spans 17 amino acids.

This sequence joins TRBV6-6 and TRBJ1-1; D not certain. Trimming cost V 2 bases and J 3 bases, with 13 bases left between them. In germline, CDR1 is MNHNY, CDR2 SVGAGI (reference sequence). The CDR3 extends over 15 amino acids. CDR3 sequence reads: CASSYPFKLDTEAFF. CDR3 sequence (DNA): TGTGCCAGCAGTTACCCGTTCAAACTGGACACTGAAGCTTTCTTT.

This chain joins TRBV6-6 and TRBJ2-5; no firm D call. Germline lookup yields CDR1 MNHNY and CDR2 SVGAGI (reference sequence). CDR3 length equals 13 residues. The V end lost 5 bases, the J end lost 7 bases, and 14 bases lay between the germline ends. CDR3 protein: CASSTPQRWTQYF. DNA for the CDR3: TGTGCCAGCAGTACCCCCCAACGGTGGACCCAGTACTTC.

This clone was recorded only once. J is TRBJ2-7 and V is TRBV25-1, with 7 bases identical to TRBD2. V was clipped by 1 base and J by 5 bases; unmatched bases: 11. Germline V gene lookup returns CDR1 MGHDK and CDR2 SYGVNS. The CDR3 has 16 residues. CDR3 sequence (DNA): TGTGCCAGCAGTGAATGGGGCGGGGGTTCGTCCCACGAGCAGTACTTC. This translates into CASSEWGGGSSHEQYF.

The chain uses TRBV5-6 and TRBJ1-2; 10 positions match TRBD1. J gave up 2 bases and V 2 bases, and 6 bases lay outside the gene matches. The germline CDR1 and CDR2 sequences are SGHDT and YYEEEE. The CDR3 consists of 16 residues. The CDR3 region is CASSFSGTGANYGYTF. In DNA, the CDR3 is TGTGCCAGCAGCTTTTCCGGGACAGGGGCAAACTATGGCTACACCTTC.

The count of this clone is one. This chain joins TRBV7-2 and TRBJ2-1, with D possibly being TRBD1 (5 bases). CDR3 length: 13 residues. The germline gives CDR1 SGHTA, CDR2 FQGNSA. V was pared by 1 base and J by 9 bases, with 10 bases between. The CDR3 loop reads CASSLEGQGEQFF. CDR3 coding DNA: TGTGCCAGCAGCTTAGAGGGGCAGGGTGAGCAGTTCTTC.

The chain carries TRBV28 and TRBJ1-1; the match to TRBD1 covers 7 bases. Trimming cost V 5 bases and J 6 bases; bases outside gene matches: 9. The CDR3 totals 14 residues. Germline CDR1 reads MDHEN; CDR2 reads SYDVKM. CDR3 region: CASSPNRGVPEAFF. Written as DNA, the CDR3 is TGTGCCAGCAGTCCTAACAGGGGAGTCCCTGAAGCTTTCTTT.

CDR3 bases: TGTGCCAGCAGTTCCACCTCCAGACAGGGACAAGGAAAAACCACTTTCTTT. This gives the protein CASSSTSRQGQGKTTFF. V is TRBV27 and J is TRBJ1-1, with 7 bases fitting TRBD1. CDR1 is MNHEY, CDR2 SMNVEV, per germline (reference sequence). The junction had 23 bases not matched to a gene; V was cut back by 4 bases and J by 12 bases. The CDR3 spans 17 residues.

The genes are TRBV28 and TRBJ1-4; no clear D. The V gene lost 6 bases and the J gene lost 8 bases, with 19 bases spanning the gap. The CDR3 covers 15 residues. Looked up from germline, CDR1 is MDHEN and CDR2 is SYDVKM. The CDR3 DNA reads as TGTGCCAGCAGCCCGTACGGGGAAATAAACGAAAAACTGTTTTTT. Protein product: CASSPYGEINEKLFF. Full variable domain (remainder filled in from reference TRBV28 and TRBJ1-4): DVKVTQSSRYLVKRTGEKVFLECVQDMDHENMFWYRQDPGLGLRLIYFSYDVKMKEKGDIPEGYSVSREKKERFSLILESASTNQTSMYLCASSPYGEINEKLFFGSGTQLSVL.

This clone was detected only once. The chain recombines TRBV11-2 with TRBJ2-5; 8 bases map to TRBD2. CDR1 is SGHAT and CDR2 is FQNNGV in the germline V gene. The CDR3 covers 14 residues. V lost 5 bases and J lost 5; bases outside the gene matches: 7. CDR3 sequence (DNA): TGTGCCAGCAGCCCCGGGGGGGGCTGGGAGACCCAGTACTTC. It translates to CASSPGGGWETQYF.

The rearrangement links TRBV28 to TRBJ2-7; 9 bases are shared with TRBD2. The CDR3 is made up of 16 amino acids. V gave up 6 bases and J gave up 0 bases; unmatched junction bases: 9. Germline V gene sequence: CDR1 MDHEN, CDR2 SYDVKM. DNA of the CDR3: TGTGCCAGCAGAGCTAGCGGGGTAACGAGCTCCTACGAGCAGTACTTC. Protein product: CASRASGVTSSYEQYF.